The sequence of this T cell receptor beta chain was determined in a study of vaccination and CD4 T cells after COVID-19. Looking at the study overall: Participants were administered two doses of either the BNT162b2 or the mRNA-1273 vaccine.

V trimming: 9 bases; J trimming: 6 bases; junction bases outside the gene matches: 6. Germline CDR1 is WSHSY and CDR2 is SAAADI. The CDR3 is 14 residues long. Treatment here: approximately nine-day PBMC culture with coronavirus spike peptide pools or control peptides (ViraFEST assay). TCR sequencing followed the expansion of antigen-specific T cells with peptide pools in ViraFEST. After being plated at 1.5 million to 2 million per well, PBMCs were cultured with about 9.1 IU/ml IL-2 and approximately 9.6 ug/ml peptide pools. With the Oncomine TCR Beta short-read assay, DNA from cultured CD4+ T cells was sequenced. TCRdb re-called the PCR reads through MiXCR, storing one row per CDR3 protein. The table has about 2,600 distinct CDR3 sequences, around 28% seen once. About this clonotype itself: Its antigen is not known.

The clonotype originates from a human donor who had recovered from COVID-19. The sample consisted of CD4+ T cells from blood, cultured in vitro, taken after SARS-CoV-2 vaccination. The chain combines TRBV10-2 with TRBJ1-5; the match to TRBD1 covers 12 bases. The CDR3 loop is CASTRDRGRQPQHF. As DNA, the CDR3 is TGCGCCAGTACTAGGGACAGGGGGCGTCAGCCCCAGCATTTT.